This T cell receptor (beta chain) was profiled in a study of shared clonotypes between healthy human individuals. General study results and limits: Compared with memory subsets, naive subsets generally had larger estimated richness. Only a few donors were included, so the genetic and exposure-history diversity represented was limited.

The CDR3 covers 16 residues. CDR1 and CDR2 (germline): MNHEY, SVGAGI. V lost 2 bases to trimming and J lost 0 bases; unmatched junction nucleotides: 4. This clone was recorded only once. Its antigen is unidentified. Additional DNA sequences in this sample encode the identical CDR3. Assay: immunoSEQ multiplex PCR; the TCRdb copy retains only in-frame clones and omits some. The sample lists millions of clones; more than 85% were seen once. The chain employs TRBV6-5 and TRBJ2-1; 7 bases match TRBD2. The specimen sequenced was naive CD4+ T cells from PBMCs. Sample subset: CD45RA+ positively selected. The clonotype originates from a man aged 18 to 30 in good health. Some clones in this sample may be carry-over from other donors' samples. CDR3 sequence: CASSYLGGSSYNEQFF. The DNA for the CDR3 is TGTGCCAGCAGTTACCTCGGCGGGAGCTCCTACAATGAGCAGTTCTTC.